This section outlines one TCR beta chain sequence together with its context. V lost 7 bases and J lost 4; bases outside the gene matches: 9. CDR1 MNHEY and CDR2 SMNVEV come from the germline V gene (reference sequence). The CDR3 runs to 17 residues. Systemic immunosuppression or autoimmune disease history was grounds to exclude patients. The study sampled blood at baseline, cycle 4 day 1, and cycle 7 day 1. Libraries were prepared by immunoSEQ multiplex PCR; TCRdb keeps only in-frame clonotypes and omits some of them. The table lists roughly 100,000 clones, around 84% of them singletons. This sample is part of a study of OX40 agonist ivuxolimab in advanced cancers.

Here the sequenced sample was CD4+ or CD8+ T cells sorted from blood, taken in a trial of the OX40 agonist ivuxolimab. The chain has TRBV27 and TRBJ2-3; 15 bases agree with TRBD2. This sequence was found in an adult with an advanced solid tumor such as melanoma, head and neck, liver or kidney cancer. DNA of the CDR3: TGTGCCAGCACCGGCCGGACTAGCGGGGGGGCCCCAGATACGCAGTATTTT. Translation gives CASTGRTSGGAPDTQYF.